These 23 T cell receptor beta chains were sequenced from one sample in a study of blood T cell repertoires in COVID-19. TCRdb's table, derived via immunoSEQ multiplex PCR, lists solely in-frame clones and lacks some. The sample yields about 100,000 clones, just over 90% seen once. Sequenced input: peripheral blood. These receptor sequences come from a man aged 45-60 years with active COVID-19.

CDR3 sequence reads: CASSGSPRGGNTIYF. The DNA for the CDR3 is TGTGCCAGCAGCGGCAGTCCCCGGGGGGGAAACACCATATATTTT. This rearrangement joins TRBV9 to TRBJ1-3, with a tentative D call TRBD1 (5 bases). From germline, CDR1 is SGDLS and CDR2 YYNGEE. V lost 3 bases to trimming and J lost 4 bases, with 14 bases between them. The CDR3 sequence is 15 residues long.

This chain connects TRBV2 to TRBJ2-1; 9 nucleotides agree with TRBD1. The CDR3 covers 20 residues. The junction had 15 bases not matched to a gene; V was cut back by 2 bases and J by 1 base. The germline gives CDR1 SNHLY, CDR2 FYNNEI. As DNA, the CDR3 is TGTGCCAGCAGTGAAAGGACTCGAACAGGGGGCTTATTATCCTACAATGAGCAGTTCTTC. Translation gives CASSERTRTGGLLSYNEQFF.

The genes are TRBV19 and TRBJ1-3; tentative D call: TRBD1 (6 bases). This CDR3 spans 15 amino acids. V lost 2 bases and J lost 3, with 11 bases in between. CDR1 and CDR2 (germline): LNHDA, SQIVND (reference sequence). The CDR3 DNA sequence: TGTGCCAGTAGTATAACAGGGTCAGGTGGAAACACCATATATTTT. Its translation: CASSITGSGGNTIYF.

This chain uses TRBV5-6 with TRBJ2-3; TRBD2 is a possible D gene (6 bases). The germline gives CDR1 SGHDT, CDR2 YYEEEE. V was clipped by 3 bases and J by 0 bases, with 11 bases between them. The CDR3 is 15 amino acids. The CDR3 protein is CASSSLSGSTDTQYF. CDR3 sequence (DNA): TGTGCCAGCAGCTCCCTAAGCGGGAGCACAGATACGCAGTATTTT. Combining the CDR3 with reference TRBV5-6 and TRBJ2-3 gives the whole variable domain DAGVTQSPTHLIKTRGQQVTLRCSPKSGHDTVSWYQQALGQGPQFIFQYYEEEERQRGNFPDRFSGHQFPNYSSELNVNALLLGDSALYLCASSSLSGSTDTQYFGPGTRLTVL.

The chain is built from TRBV5-1 and TRBJ1-3, with 7 nucleotides matching TRBD1. Germline loops: CDR1 SGHRS, CDR2 YFSETQ. The CDR3 is 14 amino acids. V shed 7 bases and J 4 bases; nucleotides not matched to a gene: 8. The CDR3 here is CASSQGGTGNTIYF. Written as DNA, the CDR3 is TGCGCCAGCTCCCAGGGGGGAACGGGAAACACCATATATTTT.

This clone came up a few times. The chain couples TRBV15 to TRBJ1-2; no reliable D call. Germline V gives CDR1 LNHNV, CDR2 YYDKDF (reference sequence). This CDR3 contains 14 residues. Between the trimmed V and J ends, which lost 1 base and 4 bases, there was a span of 10 bases. Here the CDR3 reads CATSRVRESYGYTF. The CDR3 DNA sequence: TGTGCCACCAGCAGAGTACGGGAGAGCTATGGCTACACCTTC.

The rearrangement joins TRBV6-5 to TRBJ2-1; D is perhaps TRBD1 (6 bases). The V gene lost 0 bases and the J gene lost 10 bases, with 16 bases spanning the gap. The germline CDR1 and CDR2 sequences are MNHEY and SVGAGI. The CDR3 is made up of 15 amino acids. The CDR3 region is CASSYSWGPQGEQFF. The CDR3, as DNA: TGTGCCAGCAGTTACTCGTGGGGGCCTCAAGGGGAGCAGTTCTTC.

The gene calls are TRBV5-6 and TRBJ1-2; possible D gene TRBD1, 6 bases. Trimming took 2 bases from V and 3 from J, leaving 20 bases between them. The germline V gene has CDR1 SGHDT and CDR2 YYEEEE. The CDR3 extends over 17 amino acids. CDR3 in amino acids: CASSFGGRGGGHYGYTF. In DNA form, the CDR3 reads TGTGCCAGCAGCTTTGGAGGCCGCGGCGGGGGGCACTATGGCTACACCTTC.

The rearrangement joins TRBV6-4 to TRBJ2-3, with TRBD2 matching over 10 bases. CDR1 and CDR2 from the germline V gene are MRHNA and SNTAGT. J lost 4 bases, V lost 3 bases, and 4 bases had no gene match. This CDR3 has 15 amino acids. CDR3 in DNA: TGTGCCAGCAGTGAAGCGGGGGGGCAAGCAGATACGCAGTATTTT. This translates into CASSEAGGQADTQYF.

The gene calls are TRBV5-1 and TRBJ2-7, with 8 bases identical to TRBD1. CDR3 length equals 14 residues. With V trimmed by 4 bases and J by 4 bases, 7 bases remained unmatched. The germline V gene encodes CDR1 SGHRS and CDR2 YFSETQ. Written as DNA, the CDR3 is TGCGCCAGCAGCCCTTCTGGACAGGGTTACGAGCAGTACTTC. Protein sequence: CASSPSGQGYEQYF.

V usage is TRBV5-4 and J usage is TRBJ2-3; TRBD1 might be the D (6 bases). In germline, CDR1 is SGHNT, CDR2 YYREEE (reference sequence). The CDR3 contains 15 residues. V lost 4 bases, J lost 6 bases, and 18 bases lay in between. Written as DNA, the CDR3 is TGTGCCAGCAGCACAACTCCGGACCAGGGGGATACGCAGTATTTT. Translation: CASSTTPDQGDTQYF.

The chain carries TRBV3-1 (or the pseudogene TRBV3-2) and TRBJ2-1; TRBD2 aligns across 9 bases. The CDR3 length is 15 residues. Germline assignment: CDR1 LGHDT and CDR2 YNNKEL (reference sequence). V was clipped by 1 base and J by 10 bases; unmatched bases: 8. The chain's CDR3 is CASSQALAGFMEQFF. The CDR3 nucleotides are TGTGCCAGCAGCCAAGCCCTAGCGGGGTTTATGGAGCAGTTCTTC.

The J gene is TRBJ2-5, the V gene TRBV11-3; the D is unclear. V gave up 5 bases and J gave up 4 bases, with 5 bases separating them. The CDR3 runs to 11 residues. Germline CDR1 and CDR2: SGHNT and YENEEA. The chain's CDR3 is CASSPGETQYF. The CDR3 DNA is TGTGCCAGCAGCCCCGGAGAGACCCAGTACTTC.

The genes are TRBV9 and TRBJ1-1; D is undetermined. Germline values: CDR1 SGDLS, CDR2 YYNGEE. The V end was cut by 4 bases, the J end by 3 bases, with 10 bases between. The CDR3 is 13 residues long. The DNA of the CDR3 is TGTGCCAGCAGCCCGCCCGGGGACACTGAAGCTTTCTTT. Amino acids: CASSPPGDTEAFF.

The chain uses TRBV2 and TRBJ2-7; D remains ambiguous. Trimming took 1 base from V and 6 from J, leaving 13 bases between them. The CDR3 consists of 14 residues. Germline V gene lookup returns CDR1 SNHLY and CDR2 FYNNEI. The CDR3: CASSEGALKVEQYV. CDR3 DNA sequence: TGTGCCAGCAGTGAAGGGGCTTTAAAGGTCGAGCAGTACGTC.

The chain joins TRBV11-1 to TRBJ2-3, with 7 bases fitting TRBD1. V trimming: 5 bases; J trimming: 7 bases; junction bases outside the gene matches: 9. CDR3 length: 14 amino acids. The germline gives CDR1 SGHAT, CDR2 FQDESV (reference sequence). CDR3 DNA: TGTGCCAGCAGCCATGCCCCAGGGGGTAATACGCAGTATTTT. This sequence encodes CASSHAPGGNTQYF.

The chain uses TRBV6-6 and TRBJ2-3, with TRBD1 matching 9 bases. From germline, CDR1 is MNHNY and CDR2 SVGAGI (reference sequence). The junction had 7 bases not matched to a gene; V was cut back by 6 bases and J by 3 bases. The CDR3 totals 15 residues. CDR3 in amino acids: CASSDGTGLTDTQYF. CDR3 in DNA: TGTGCCAGCAGCGACGGGACAGGGCTAACAGATACGCAGTATTTT.

The J gene is TRBJ2-1, the V gene TRBV6-1, with D unresolved. The germline V gene has CDR1 MNHNS and CDR2 SASEGT. V dropped 1 base and J dropped 4 bases, with 11 bases sitting between them. This CDR3 has 15 amino acids. The CDR3 coding sequence is TGTGCCAGCAGTGAAGGCGCCGGAGAGTACAATGAGCAGTTCTTC. This sequence encodes CASSEGAGEYNEQFF.

The chain is built from TRBV11-2 and TRBJ2-2, with 8 bases fitting TRBD2. In germline, CDR1 is SGHAT, CDR2 FQNNGV. The CDR3 covers 16 residues. J gave up 2 bases and V 5 bases, and 7 bases lay outside the gene matches. In DNA form, the CDR3 reads TGTGCCAGCAGCCCACAACTAGCGGACAACACCGGGGAGCTGTTTTTT. It specifies CASSPQLADNTGELFF.

The V gene is TRBV3-1 (or the pseudogene TRBV3-2), the J gene TRBJ2-4; TRBD2 might be the D (6 bases). This CDR3 region has 19 residues. CDR1 LGHDT and CDR2 YNNKEL come from the germline V gene (reference sequence). Trimming shortened V by 4 bases and J by 0 bases, and 22 bases separated the two germline ends. Here the CDR3 DNA reads TGTGCCAGCAGCCCATACGGGACGGGAGAATCGCTAGCCAAAAACATTCAGTACTTC. It translates to CASSPYGTGESLAKNIQYF.

V usage is TRBV7-8 and J usage is TRBJ2-1, with D tentatively TRBD1 (5 bases). Germline CDR1 is SGHVS and CDR2 is FQNEAQ. The CDR3 has 16 residues. V lost 0 bases to trimming and J lost 5 bases, with 14 bases between them. Here the CDR3 DNA reads TGTGCCAGCAGCTTAGCCCAAGGCAGGGCCCACAATGAGCAGTTCTTC. Its protein is CASSLAQGRAHNEQFF. The full variable domain, its missing parts supplied by reference TRBV7-8 and TRBJ2-1, is GAGVSQSPRYKVAKRGQDVALRCDPISGHVSLFWYQQALGQGPEFLTYFQNEAQLDKSGLPSDRFFAERPEGSVSTLKIQRTQQEDSAVYLCASSLAQGRAHNEQFFGPGTRLTVL.

The chain links TRBV10-3 to TRBJ1-5, with a possible D match to TRBD1 (5 bases). The V gene lost 8 bases and the J gene lost 6 bases, with 14 bases spanning the gap. This CDR3 has 13 residues. The V gene's germline CDR1 is ENHRY and CDR2 SYGVKD. CDR3 sequence reads: CAIAGGISQPQHF. CDR3 bases: TGTGCCATCGCTGGGGGGATTAGTCAGCCCCAGCATTTT.

This chain connects TRBV27 to TRBJ2-5, with D possibly being TRBD1 (6 bases). Trimming pared 6 bases from V and 5 bases from J, leaving 16 bases between. Germline V gene lookup returns CDR1 MNHEY and CDR2 SMNVEV (reference sequence). The CDR3 is made up of 14 amino acids. CDR3 coding DNA: TGTGCCAGCAGCCTACAGGGAAGCAAGGAGACCCAGTACTTC. Translation gives CASSLQGSKETQYF.